This TCR beta chain appears in the sequencing data of a study of cytomegalovirus exposure and HLA in healthy donors. Study-level background: Tens of millions of unique TCRs, all from HLA-typed donors, were included in an early release of the data. Study-wide findings and caveats: A few CMV-associated chains proved CMV antigen-specific in vitro. Immune exposure data for these donors was limited to CMV serostatus.

This CDR3 spans 14 amino acids. Germline CDR1 is ENHRY and CDR2 is SYGVKD. The germline V and J ends were trimmed by 4 bases and 2 bases, with 10 bases remaining between them. Of note for this clone: What it binds is unknown.

Vbeta (60) and Jbeta (13) primers were used in the PCR. Here immunoSEQ multiplex PCR was the method, and the copy in TCRdb shows in-frame clones only, minus some. The data contain around 30,000 clones, approximately 61% of them singletons. Sequenced material: PBMCs. The sequence was obtained from a man aged 50-60 years in good health and CMV-seropositive. The V call is TRBV10-3, the J call TRBJ2-3; tentative D call: TRBD2 (5 bases). The DNA of the CDR3 is TGTGCCATCAGTGGCGGGCTCATCACAGATACGCAGTATTTT. It specifies CAISGGLITDTQYF.